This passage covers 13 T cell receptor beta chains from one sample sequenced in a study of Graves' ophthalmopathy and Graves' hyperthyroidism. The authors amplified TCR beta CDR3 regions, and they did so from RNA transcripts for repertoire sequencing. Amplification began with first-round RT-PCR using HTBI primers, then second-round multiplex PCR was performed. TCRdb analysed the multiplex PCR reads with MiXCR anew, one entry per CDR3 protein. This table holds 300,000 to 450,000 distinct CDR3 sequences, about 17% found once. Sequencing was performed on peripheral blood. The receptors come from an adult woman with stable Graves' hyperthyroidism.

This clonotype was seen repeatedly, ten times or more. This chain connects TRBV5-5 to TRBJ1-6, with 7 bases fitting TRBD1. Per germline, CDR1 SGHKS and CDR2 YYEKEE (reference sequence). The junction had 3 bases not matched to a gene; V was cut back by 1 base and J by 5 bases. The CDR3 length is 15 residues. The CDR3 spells CASSLLGTDNSPLHF. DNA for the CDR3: TGTGCCAGCAGCTTGCTTGGGACAGATAATTCACCCCTCCACTTT.

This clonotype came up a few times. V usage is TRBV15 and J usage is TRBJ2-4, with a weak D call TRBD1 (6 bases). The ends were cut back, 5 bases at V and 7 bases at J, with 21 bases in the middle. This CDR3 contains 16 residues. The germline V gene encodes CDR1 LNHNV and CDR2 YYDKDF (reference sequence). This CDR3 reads CATSATGMVSSNIQYF. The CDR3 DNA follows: TGTGCCACCAGCGCGACAGGAATGGTATCCTCGAACATTCAGTACTTC.

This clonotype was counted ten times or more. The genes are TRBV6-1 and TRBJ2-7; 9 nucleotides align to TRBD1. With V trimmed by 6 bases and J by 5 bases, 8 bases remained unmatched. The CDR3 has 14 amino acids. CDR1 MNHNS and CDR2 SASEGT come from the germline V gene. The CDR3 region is CASSRRDRDNEQYF. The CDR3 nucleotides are TGTGCCAGCAGCCGCCGGGACAGGGACAACGAGCAGTACTTC.

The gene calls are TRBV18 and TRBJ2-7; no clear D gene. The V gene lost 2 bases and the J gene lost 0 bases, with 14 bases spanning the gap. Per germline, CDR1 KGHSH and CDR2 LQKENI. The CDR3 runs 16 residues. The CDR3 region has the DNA TGTGCCAGCTCACCATTCGCGGCAGAGAGCTCCTACGAGCAGTACTTC. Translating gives CASSPFAAESSYEQYF. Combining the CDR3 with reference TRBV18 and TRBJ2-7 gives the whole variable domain NAGVMQNPRHLVRRRGQEARLRCSPMKGHSHVYWYRQLPEEGLKFMVYLQKENIIDESGMPKERFSAEFPKEGPSILRIQQVVRGDSAAYFCASSPFAAESSYEQYFGPGTRLTVT.

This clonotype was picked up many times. The CDR3 protein is CSTRSGGRYEQYF. In nucleotides, the CDR3 is TGCAGTACTCGGTCGGGGGGCAGGTACGAGCAGTACTTC. The chain recombines TRBV20-1 with TRBJ2-7; D is possibly TRBD2 (7 bases). Deletions cut 8 bases from V and 4 bases from J, with 18 bases between. The CDR3 length is 13 residues. The germline gives CDR1 DFQATT, CDR2 SNEGSKA (reference sequence).

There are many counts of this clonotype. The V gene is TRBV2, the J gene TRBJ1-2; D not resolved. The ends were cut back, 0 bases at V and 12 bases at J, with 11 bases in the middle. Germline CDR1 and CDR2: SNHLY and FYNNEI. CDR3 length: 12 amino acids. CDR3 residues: CASSEAGWSHTF. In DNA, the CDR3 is TGTGCCAGCAGTGAAGCTGGGTGGTCACACACCTTC.

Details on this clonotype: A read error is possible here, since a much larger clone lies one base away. The chain's CDR3 is CASSPSFQEAQYF. CDR3 DNA sequence: TGTGCCAGCAGCCCCTCCTTTCAAGAGGCCCAGTACTTC. The chain couples TRBV5-4 to TRBJ2-5; the D is unclear. The CDR3 runs 13 residues. Germline CDR1 SGHNT, CDR2 YYREEE (reference sequence).

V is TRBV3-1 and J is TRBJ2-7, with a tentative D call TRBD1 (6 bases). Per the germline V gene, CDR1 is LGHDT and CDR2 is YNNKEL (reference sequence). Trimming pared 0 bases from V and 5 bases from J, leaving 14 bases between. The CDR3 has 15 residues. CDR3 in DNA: TGTGCCAGCAGCCAAGATGTCAGGGGCGGCGACGAGCAGTACTTC. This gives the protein CASSQDVRGGDEQYF.

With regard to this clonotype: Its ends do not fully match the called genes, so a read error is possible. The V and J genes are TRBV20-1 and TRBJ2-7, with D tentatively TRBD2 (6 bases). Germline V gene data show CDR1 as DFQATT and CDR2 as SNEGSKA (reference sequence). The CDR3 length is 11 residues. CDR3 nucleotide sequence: TGCAGTGCTAGCGCAAGCCGGGAGCCGTACTTC. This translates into CSASASREPYF.

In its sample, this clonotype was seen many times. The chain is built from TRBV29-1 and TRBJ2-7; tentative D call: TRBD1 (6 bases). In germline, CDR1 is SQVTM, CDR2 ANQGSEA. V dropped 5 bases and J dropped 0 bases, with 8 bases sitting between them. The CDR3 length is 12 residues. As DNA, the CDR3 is TGCAGCGTTAGGGGGAGCTCCTACGAGCAGTACTTC. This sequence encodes CSVRGSSYEQYF.

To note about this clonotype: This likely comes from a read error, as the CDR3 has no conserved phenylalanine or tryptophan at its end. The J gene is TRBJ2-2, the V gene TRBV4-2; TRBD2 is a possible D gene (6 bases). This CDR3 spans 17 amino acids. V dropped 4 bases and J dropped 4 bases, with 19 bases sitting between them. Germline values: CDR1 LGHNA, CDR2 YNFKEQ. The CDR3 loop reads CASSPSPHGRFTGELFV. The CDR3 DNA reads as TGTGCCAGCAGCCCTTCCCCGCACGGGAGATTCACCGGGGAGCTGTTTGTT.

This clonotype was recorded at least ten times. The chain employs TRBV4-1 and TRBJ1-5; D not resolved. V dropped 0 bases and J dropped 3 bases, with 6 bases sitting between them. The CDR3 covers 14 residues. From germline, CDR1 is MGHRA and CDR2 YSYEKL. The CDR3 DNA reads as TGCGCCAGCAGCCAAGATCCAGTCAATCAGCCCCAGCATTTT. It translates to CASSQDPVNQPQHF.

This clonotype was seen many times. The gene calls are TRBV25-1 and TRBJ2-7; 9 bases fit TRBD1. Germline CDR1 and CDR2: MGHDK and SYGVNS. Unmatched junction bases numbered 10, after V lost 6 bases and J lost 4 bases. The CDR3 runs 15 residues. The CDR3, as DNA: TGTGCCAGCAGCCTCCGTAGGGGGACAGGGTACGAGCAGTACTTC. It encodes CASSLRRGTGYEQYF.